A single sample gave rise to the 30 T cell receptor beta chains below, sequenced in a study of cytomegalovirus exposure and HLA in healthy donors. 13 Jbeta primers and 60 Vbeta primers were used for the PCR. Sequenced by immunoSEQ multiplex PCR; TCRdb stores in-frame clones only, minus some. The sample has some 180,000 clones, around 84% seen once. Material for sequencing was PBMCs. All receptors come from a man aged 35 to 55 in good health and CMV-seropositive.

The chain employs TRBV29-1 and TRBJ2-1; possible D gene TRBD2, 6 bases. Looked up from germline, CDR1 is SQVTM and CDR2 is ANQGSEA. The CDR3 extends over 14 amino acids. V dropped 4 bases and J dropped 2 bases, with 12 bases sitting between them. This chain's CDR3 is CSVGTGLPYNEQFF. CDR3 nucleotides: TGCAGCGTTGGGACGGGACTCCCCTACAATGAGCAGTTCTTC.

The rearrangement uses TRBV10-3 and TRBJ1-1; D not resolved. The CDR3 runs 14 residues. V dropped 6 bases and J dropped 1 base, with 12 bases sitting between them. Germline V gene data show CDR1 as ENHRY and CDR2 as SYGVKD. The CDR3 nucleotides read TGTGCCATCAGAACGGAGGCTTGGAACACTGAAGCTTTCTTT. This gives the protein CAIRTEAWNTEAFF.

This clone has just a few counts. V gene TRBV6-5 combines with J gene TRBJ1-2, with 7 bases that match TRBD1. CDR3 length equals 11 residues. Germline trimming cut 6 bases from V and 8 bases from J; bases unmatched to any gene: 3. Germline CDR1 is MNHEY and CDR2 is SVGAGI. CDR3 DNA sequence: TGTGCCAGCAGGACAGGGCAAGGCTACACCTTC. It codes for CASRTGQGYTF.

This clone was recorded only once. The rearrangement uses TRBV19 and TRBJ1-4, with 10 bases lining up with TRBD1. Germline V gene data show CDR1 as LNHDA and CDR2 as SQIVND (reference sequence). The CDR3 contains 15 residues. V was clipped by 3 bases and J by 8 bases; unmatched bases: 6. The CDR3 loop is CASSIPGTGDEKLFF. The CDR3 DNA sequence: TGTGCCAGTAGTATCCCCGGGACAGGGGACGAAAAACTGTTTTTT.

The chain couples TRBV19 to TRBJ2-2, with a tentative D call TRBD1 (6 bases). V was shortened by 7 bases and J by 1 base, with 13 bases between the two germline ends. Germline V gene data show CDR1 as LNHDA and CDR2 as SQIVND (reference sequence). CDR3 length: 15 residues. The chain's CDR3 is CASIRTAKNTGELFF. The CDR3 nucleotides read TGTGCCAGTATCAGGACAGCTAAGAACACCGGGGAGCTGTTTTTT.

The chain has TRBV9 and TRBJ1-4; TRBD1 matches 7 bases. V was pared by 2 bases and J by 7 bases, with 5 bases of the junction left unmatched. The CDR3 spans 14 residues. Germline-derived CDR1 and CDR2 are SGDLS and YYNGEE. In DNA, the CDR3 is TGTGCCAGCAGCGTTACAGGGGTTTCTGAAAAACTGTTTTTT. This sequence encodes CASSVTGVSEKLFF.

The chain recombines TRBV7-8 with TRBJ2-1, with a weak D call TRBD2 (6 bases). Between the trimmed V and J ends, which lost 5 bases and 8 bases, there was a span of 22 bases. CDR3 length equals 16 residues. Germline lookup yields CDR1 SGHVS and CDR2 FQNEAQ. CDR3 amino acids: CASSPAAGRLGDEQFF. CDR3 DNA sequence: TGTGCCAGCAGCCCAGCCGCCGGGAGACTGGGCGATGAGCAGTTCTTC.

The chain recombines TRBV14 with TRBJ1-4, with 8 bases aligning to TRBD1. The CDR3 is made up of 15 amino acids. Germline V gene lookup returns CDR1 SGHDN and CDR2 FVKESK. V shed 4 bases and J 8 bases; nucleotides not matched to a gene: 9. The CDR3 loop reads CASSPRSGGREKLFF. CDR3 DNA: TGTGCCAGCAGCCCGCGCTCAGGGGGCCGGGAAAAACTGTTTTTT.

This clone has only a few counts. The J gene is TRBJ2-2, the V gene TRBV13; TRBD2 agrees at 7 bases. This CDR3 comprises 15 residues. Germline V gives CDR1 PRHDT, CDR2 FYEKMQ (reference sequence). The ends lost 2 bases at V and 4 bases at J; junction bases unmatched: 4. The CDR3 nucleotides read TGTGCCAGCAGCTTAACGGCTAGCGGCACCGGGGAGCTGTTTTTT. It codes for CASSLTASGTGELFF. Based on the CDR3 plus reference TRBV13 and TRBJ2-2, the full variable domain is AAGVIQSPRHLIKEKRETATLKCYPIPRHDTVYWYQQGPGQDPQFLISFYEKMQSDKGSIPDRFSAQQFSDYHSELNMSSLELGDSALYFCASSLTASGTGELFFGEGSRLTVL.

V usage is TRBV29-1 and J usage is TRBJ2-1; 10 nucleotides agree with TRBD1. The CDR3 is 13 residues long. J lost 4 bases, V lost 6 bases, and 3 bases had no gene match. CDR1 and CDR2 (germline): SQVTM, ANQGSEA. The CDR3 bases are TGCAGCGTGAGGGGACAGGGGTACAATGAGCAGTTCTTC. Amino acid sequence: CSVRGQGYNEQFF.

The table lists this clone with a count of one. V is TRBV10-1 and J is TRBJ2-5; D possibly corresponds to TRBD1 (5 bases). V lost 3 bases, J lost 5 bases, and 10 bases lay in between. Germline V gene data show CDR1 as WNHNN and CDR2 as SYGVQD (reference sequence). The CDR3 extends over 13 amino acids. The CDR3 reads CASSDGHRETQYF. CDR3 DNA: TGCGCCAGCAGTGACGGGCACAGGGAGACCCAGTACTTC.

The chain employs TRBV13 and TRBJ2-7, with 9 bases aligning to TRBD1. The V gene end was trimmed by 2 bases and the J gene end by 3 bases; junction bases not matched to a gene: 8. There are 16 residues in the CDR3. The germline CDR1 and CDR2 sequences are PRHDT and FYEKMQ (reference sequence). The CDR3 nucleotides are TGTGCCAGCAGCTTAAGGACAGGGGTACGGGGCTACGAGCAGTACTTC. This sequence encodes CASSLRTGVRGYEQYF.

This chain joins TRBV7-9 and TRBJ1-2, with D perhaps TRBD1 (5 bases). Between the trimmed V and J ends, which lost 8 bases and 0 bases, there was a span of 13 bases. Germline loops: CDR1 SEHNR, CDR2 FQNEAQ (reference sequence). The CDR3 sequence is 14 residues long. The CDR3 protein is CASGTGYANYGYTF. In DNA form, the CDR3 reads TGTGCCAGCGGCACAGGTTATGCTAACTATGGCTACACCTTC. The full variable domain, its missing parts supplied by reference TRBV7-9 and TRBJ1-2, is DTGVSQNPRHKITKRGQNVTFRCDPISEHNRLYWYRQTLGQGPEFLTYFQNEAQLEKSRLLSDRFSAERPKGSFSTLEIQRTEQGDSAMYLCASGTGYANYGYTFGSGTRLTVV.

The chain recombines TRBV9 with TRBJ2-7; weak D call: TRBD1 (6 bases). Trimming cost V 3 bases and J 0 bases, with 7 bases left between them. CDR1 and CDR2 (germline): SGDLS, YYNGEE. CDR3 length: 13 residues. CDR3 residues: CASSGDNSYEQYF. CDR3 DNA: TGTGCCAGCAGCGGGGACAACTCCTACGAGCAGTACTTC.

V usage is TRBV5-6 and J usage is TRBJ2-7; D ambiguous. V lost 3 bases and J 3 bases, leaving 19 bases between the germline ends. The CDR3 spans 16 residues. Looked up from germline, CDR1 is SGHDT and CDR2 is YYEEEE. CDR3 in amino acids: CASSSRLSSNNYEQYF. CDR3 DNA: TGTGCCAGCAGCTCCCGACTGTCCTCGAACAACTACGAGCAGTACTTC.

The V call is TRBV28, the J call TRBJ1-1; 10 positions agree with TRBD1. The CDR3 has 13 amino acids. The germline V gene encodes CDR1 MDHEN and CDR2 SYDVKM. Trimming removed 4 bases from V and 4 bases from J; junction bases left unmatched: 0. CDR3 coding DNA: TGTGCCAGCAGTTGGACAGGGGGCACTGAAGCTTTCTTT. It yields the protein CASSWTGGTEAFF. Looking up the rest from reference TRBV28 and TRBJ1-1 gives the full variable domain: DVKVTQSSRYLVKRTGEKVFLECVQDMDHENMFWYRQDPGLGLRLIYFSYDVKMKEKGDIPEGYSVSREKKERFSLILESASTNQTSMYLCASSWTGGTEAFFGQGTRLTVV.

The J gene is TRBJ1-1, the V gene TRBV18; D is unclear. The germline V gene has CDR1 KGHSH and CDR2 LQKENI. V lost 1 base and J lost 6, with 12 bases in between. The CDR3 consists of 14 residues. The CDR3 nucleotides are TGTGCCAGCTCACCACGAGGGCAAGAGGCTGAAGCTTTCTTT. Its protein is CASSPRGQEAEAFF.

This chain uses TRBV5-1 with TRBJ1-5; 7 nucleotides agree with TRBD1. Germline V lookup: CDR1 SGHRS, CDR2 YFSETQ. The V segment lost 5 bases and the J segment 0 bases; nucleotides outside the gene matches: 5. The CDR3 is 15 amino acids. CDR3 residues: CASSADRNSNQPQHF. CDR3 in DNA: TGCGCCAGCAGTGCGGACAGGAATAGCAATCAGCCCCAGCATTTT. The complete variable domain, with remaining parts taken from reference TRBV5-1 and TRBJ1-5, reads KAGVTQTPRYLIKTRGQQVTLSCSPISGHRSVSWYQQTPGQGLQFLFEYFSETQRNKGNFPGRFSGRQFSNSRSEMNVSTLELGDSALYLCASSADRNSNQPQHFGDGTRLSIL.

The chain is built from TRBV18 and TRBJ2-7; 8 bases are shared with TRBD1. Per germline, CDR1 KGHSH and CDR2 LQKENI. This CDR3 is built from 15 residues. V was clipped by 6 bases and J by 4 bases; unmatched bases: 11. The CDR3 protein is CASSRAAGGGYEQYF. For the CDR3, the DNA is TGTGCCAGCTCCCGCGCGGCAGGGGGCGGTTACGAGCAGTACTTC.

This chain uses TRBV14 with TRBJ2-5; D might be TRBD1 (6 bases). The CDR3 is 16 amino acids. From germline, CDR1 is SGHDN and CDR2 FVKESK. Between the trimmed V and J ends, which lost 3 bases and 4 bases, there was a span of 18 bases. DNA for the CDR3: TGTGCCAGCAGCCATTCGACAGGTTTTTTCGGAGAGACCCAGTACTTC. Encoded protein: CASSHSTGFFGETQYF.

J is TRBJ1-6 and V is TRBV27; D not resolved. CDR1 is MNHEY, CDR2 SMNVEV, per germline (reference sequence). CDR3 length: 14 residues. V was shortened by 5 bases and J by 7 bases, with 12 bases between the two germline ends. For the CDR3, the DNA is TGTGCCAGCAGTCAACAGACAACCAATTCACCCCTCCACTTT. Translated: CASSQQTTNSPLHF.

V is TRBV7-8 and J is TRBJ1-3, with TRBD1 matching 7 bases. Germline V gene lookup returns CDR1 SGHVS and CDR2 FQNEAQ. The V segment lost 5 bases and the J segment 2 bases; nucleotides outside the gene matches: 6. CDR3 length equals 15 residues. The CDR3 bases are TGTGCCAGCAGCATAGAGACAGGGACTGGAAACACCATATATTTT. As protein: CASSIETGTGNTIYF.

The CDR3 reads CASSPLGSYQETQYF. The CDR3, as DNA: TGTGCCAGCTCACCACTGGGGAGCTATCAAGAGACCCAGTACTTC. This chain links TRBV18 with TRBJ2-5; a possible D gene is TRBD2 (5 bases). The CDR3 covers 15 residues. Germline CDR1 KGHSH, CDR2 LQKENI. The V and J ends lost 1 base and 2 bases respectively, with 11 bases between them.

This clone appeared once. CDR3 nucleotides: TGTGCCAGCAGACGGGGACAGCGATCGCGGCCCACCACCGGGGAGCTGTTTTTT. The encoded protein is CASRRGQRSRPTTGELFF. This chain uses TRBV28 with TRBJ2-2; 7 bases map to TRBD1. Germline CDR1 MDHEN, CDR2 SYDVKM. V shed 6 bases, J shed 4 bases, and the junction held 17 bases outside the gene matches. This CDR3 contains 18 residues.

The chain links TRBV7-2 to TRBJ2-3, with 7 bases matching TRBD2. Germline CDR1 reads SGHTA; CDR2 reads FQGNSA. The CDR3 spans 17 residues. The junction had 17 bases not matched to a gene; V was cut back by 5 bases and J by 6 bases. The CDR3 loop reads CASSPWQRGATRDTQYF. In DNA form, the CDR3 reads TGTGCCAGCAGCCCGTGGCAGCGGGGAGCCACCAGGGATACGCAGTATTTT.

This sequence joins TRBV5-5 and TRBJ1-3, with a tentative D call TRBD1 (5 bases). With 0 bases removed from V and 0 bases from J, the gap between germline ends came to 10 bases. The CDR3 contains 16 residues. The V gene's germline CDR1 is SGHKS and CDR2 YYEKEE (reference sequence). CDR3 coding DNA: TGTGCCAGCAGCTTGGCCGTCAGGGCCTCTGGAAACACCATATATTTT. Translation gives CASSLAVRASGNTIYF.

The rearrangement uses TRBV10-2 and TRBJ1-2; 7 bases are shared with TRBD1. Per germline, CDR1 WSHSY and CDR2 SAAADI. V lost 3 bases to trimming and J lost 5 bases; unmatched junction nucleotides: 3. The CDR3 sequence is 13 residues long. CDR3 protein: CASSEGTAYGYTF. DNA of the CDR3: TGCGCCAGCAGTGAAGGGACAGCATATGGCTACACCTTC.

The chain recombines TRBV14 with TRBJ2-1; TRBD2 matches 9 bases. Germline CDR1 SGHDN, CDR2 FVKESK. CDR3 size: 15 residues. Trimming removed 5 bases from V and 2 bases from J; junction bases left unmatched: 4. CDR3 protein: CASSALAGTYNEQFF. The DNA for the CDR3 is TGTGCCAGCAGCGCACTAGCGGGTACCTACAATGAGCAGTTCTTC. The full variable domain, with the rest looked up from reference TRBV14 and TRBJ2-1, is EAGVTQFPSHSVIEKGQTVTLRCDPISGHDNLYWYRRVMGKEIKFLLHFVKESKQDESGMPNNRFLAERTGGTYSTLKVQPAELEDSGVYFCASSALAGTYNEQFFGPGTRLTVL.

This chain uses TRBV6-6 with TRBJ1-1, with D perhaps matching TRBD1 (5 bases). Germline V CDR1 and CDR2: MNHNY, SVGAGI (reference sequence). The CDR3 runs to 15 residues. Trimming removed 7 bases at V and 6 bases at J, with 21 bases between. The CDR3 bases are TGTGCCAGCACCCCGTTGGAGGGAAGGGGCGCTGAAGCTTTCTTT. This codes for CASTPLEGRGAEAFF.

The rearrangement uses TRBV6-1 and TRBJ1-5, with unresolved D. CDR3 size: 12 residues. V lost 7 bases to trimming and J lost 2 bases, with 6 bases between them. Germline V CDR1 and CDR2: MNHNS, SASEGT. The CDR3 spells CASITGNQPQHF. The CDR3 nucleotides read TGTGCCAGCATCACAGGCAATCAGCCCCAGCATTTT.